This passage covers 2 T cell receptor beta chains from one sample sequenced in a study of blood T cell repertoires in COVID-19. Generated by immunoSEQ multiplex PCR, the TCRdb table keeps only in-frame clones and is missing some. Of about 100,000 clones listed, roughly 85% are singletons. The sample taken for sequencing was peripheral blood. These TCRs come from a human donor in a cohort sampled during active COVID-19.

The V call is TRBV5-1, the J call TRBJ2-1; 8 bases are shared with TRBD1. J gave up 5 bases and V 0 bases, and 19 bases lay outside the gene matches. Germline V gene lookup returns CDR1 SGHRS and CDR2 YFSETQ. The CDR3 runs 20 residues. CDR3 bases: TGCGCCAGCAGCTTGGCCGGGTGGCAGGGGGCGATACCACAGAACAATGAGCAGTTCTTC. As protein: CASSLAGWQGAIPQNNEQFF.

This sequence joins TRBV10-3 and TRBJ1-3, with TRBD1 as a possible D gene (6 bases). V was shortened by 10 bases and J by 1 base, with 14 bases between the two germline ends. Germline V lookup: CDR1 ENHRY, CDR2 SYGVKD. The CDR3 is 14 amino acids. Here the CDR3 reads CATEHRESGNTIYF. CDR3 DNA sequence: TGTGCCACCGAACACAGGGAATCTGGAAACACCATATATTTT.